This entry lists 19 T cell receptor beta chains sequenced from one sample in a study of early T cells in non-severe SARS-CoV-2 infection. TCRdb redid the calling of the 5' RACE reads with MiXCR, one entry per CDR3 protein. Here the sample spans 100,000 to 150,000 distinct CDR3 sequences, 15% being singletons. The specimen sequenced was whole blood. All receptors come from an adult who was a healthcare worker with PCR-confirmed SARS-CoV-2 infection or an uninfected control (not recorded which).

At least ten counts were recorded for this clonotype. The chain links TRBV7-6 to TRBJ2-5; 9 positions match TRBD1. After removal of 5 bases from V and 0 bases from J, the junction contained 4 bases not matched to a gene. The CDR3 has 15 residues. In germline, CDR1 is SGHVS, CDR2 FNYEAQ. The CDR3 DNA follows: TGTGCCAGCAGCCGACAGGGGGTCTACCAAGAGACCCAGTACTTC. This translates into CASSRQGVYQETQYF.

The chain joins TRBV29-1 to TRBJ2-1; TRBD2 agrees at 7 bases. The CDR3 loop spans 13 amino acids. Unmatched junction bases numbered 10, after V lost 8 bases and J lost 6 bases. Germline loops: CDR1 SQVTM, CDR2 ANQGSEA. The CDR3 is CSLSPGGGNEQFF. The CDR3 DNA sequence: TGCAGCTTATCACCGGGCGGGGGCAATGAGCAGTTCTTC.

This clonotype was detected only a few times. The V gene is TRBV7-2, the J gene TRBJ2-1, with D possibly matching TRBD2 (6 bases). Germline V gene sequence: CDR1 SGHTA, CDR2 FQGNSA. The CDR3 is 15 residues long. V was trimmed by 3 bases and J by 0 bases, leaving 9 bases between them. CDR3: CASSFGGFSYNEQFF. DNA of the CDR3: TGTGCCAGCAGCTTTGGGGGGTTCTCCTACAATGAGCAGTTCTTC.

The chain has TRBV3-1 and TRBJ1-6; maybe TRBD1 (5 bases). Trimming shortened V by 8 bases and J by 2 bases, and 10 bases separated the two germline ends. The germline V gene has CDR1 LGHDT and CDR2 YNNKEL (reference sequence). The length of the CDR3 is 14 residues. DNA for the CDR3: TGTGCCAGCCGCGGGGGAGCCTATAATTCACCCCTCCACTTT. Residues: CASRGGAYNSPLHF.

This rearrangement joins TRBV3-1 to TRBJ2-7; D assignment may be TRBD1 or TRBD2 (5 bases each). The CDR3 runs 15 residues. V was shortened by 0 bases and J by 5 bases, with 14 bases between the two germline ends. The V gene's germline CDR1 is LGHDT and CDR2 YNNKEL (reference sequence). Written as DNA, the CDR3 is TGTGCCAGCAGCCAAGACACGGGCCGGGGCCACGAGCAGTACTTC. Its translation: CASSQDTGRGHEQYF.

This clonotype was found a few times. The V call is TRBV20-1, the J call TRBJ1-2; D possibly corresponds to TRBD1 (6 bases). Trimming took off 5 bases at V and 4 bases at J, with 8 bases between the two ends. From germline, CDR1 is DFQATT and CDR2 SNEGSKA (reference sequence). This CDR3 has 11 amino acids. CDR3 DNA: TGCAGTGCTGACAGGACCTATGGCTACACCTTC. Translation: CSADRTYGYTF.

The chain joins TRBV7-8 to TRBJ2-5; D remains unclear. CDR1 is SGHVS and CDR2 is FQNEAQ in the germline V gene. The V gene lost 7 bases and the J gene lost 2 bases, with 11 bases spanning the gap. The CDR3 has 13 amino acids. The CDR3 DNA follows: TGTGCCAGCACCCCAGAGAATCAAGAGACCCAGTACTTC. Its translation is CASTPENQETQYF. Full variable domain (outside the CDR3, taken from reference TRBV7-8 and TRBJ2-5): GAGVSQSPRYKVAKRGQDVALRCDPISGHVSLFWYQQALGQGPEFLTYFQNEAQLDKSGLPSDRFFAERPEGSVSTLKIQRTQQEDSAVYLCASTPENQETQYFGPGTRLLVL.

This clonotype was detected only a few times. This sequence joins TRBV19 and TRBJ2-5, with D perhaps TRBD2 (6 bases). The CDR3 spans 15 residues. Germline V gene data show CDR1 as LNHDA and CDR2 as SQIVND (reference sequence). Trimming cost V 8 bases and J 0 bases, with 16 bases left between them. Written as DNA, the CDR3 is TGTGCCAGTTCCCACGGGGCGGGGTACCAAGAGACCCAGTACTTC. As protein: CASSHGAGYQETQYF.

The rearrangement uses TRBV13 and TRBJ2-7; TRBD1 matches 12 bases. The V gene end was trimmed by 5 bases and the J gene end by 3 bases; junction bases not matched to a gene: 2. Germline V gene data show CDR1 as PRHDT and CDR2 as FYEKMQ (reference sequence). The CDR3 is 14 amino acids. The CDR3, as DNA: TGTGCCAGCAGCGGGACAGGGGGCGGCTACGAGCAGTACTTC. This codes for CASSGTGGGYEQYF.

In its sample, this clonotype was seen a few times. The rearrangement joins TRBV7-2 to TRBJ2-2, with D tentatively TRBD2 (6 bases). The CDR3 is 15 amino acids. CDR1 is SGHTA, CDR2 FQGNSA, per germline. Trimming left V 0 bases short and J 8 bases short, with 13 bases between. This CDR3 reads CASSLAWTGEGELFF. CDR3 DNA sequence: TGTGCCAGCAGCTTAGCGTGGACGGGGGAAGGGGAGCTGTTTTTT.

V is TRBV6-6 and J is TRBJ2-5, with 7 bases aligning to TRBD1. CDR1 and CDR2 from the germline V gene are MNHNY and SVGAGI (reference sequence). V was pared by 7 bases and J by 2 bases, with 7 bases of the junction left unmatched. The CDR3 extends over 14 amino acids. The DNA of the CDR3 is TGTGCCAGCACTCACGCAGGGGGACAAGAGACCCAGTACTTC. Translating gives CASTHAGGQETQYF.

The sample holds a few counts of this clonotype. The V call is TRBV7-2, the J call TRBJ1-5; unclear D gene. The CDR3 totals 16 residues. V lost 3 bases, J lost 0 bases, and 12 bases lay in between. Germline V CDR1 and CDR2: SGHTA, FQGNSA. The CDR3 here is CASSFLGRYSNQPQHF. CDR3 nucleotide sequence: TGTGCCAGCAGCTTCCTAGGCCGCTATAGCAATCAGCCCCAGCATTTT. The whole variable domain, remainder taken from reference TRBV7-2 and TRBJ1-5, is GAGVSQSPSNKVTEKGKDVELRCDPISGHTALYWYRQSLGQGLEFLIYFQGNSAPDKSGLPSDRFSAERTGGSVSTLTIQRTQQEDSAVYLCASSFLGRYSNQPQHFGDGTRLSIL.

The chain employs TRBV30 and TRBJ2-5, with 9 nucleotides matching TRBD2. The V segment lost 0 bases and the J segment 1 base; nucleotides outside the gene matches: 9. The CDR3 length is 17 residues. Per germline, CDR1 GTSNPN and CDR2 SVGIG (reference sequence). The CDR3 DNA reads TGTGCCTGGAGTGTACATCCCGTGACTAGCGGCCAAGAGACCCAGTACTTC. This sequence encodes CAWSVHPVTSGQETQYF. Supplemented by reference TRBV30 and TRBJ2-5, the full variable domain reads SQTIHQWPATLVQPVGSPLSLECTVEGTSNPNLYWYRQAAGRGLQLLFYSVGIGQISSEVPQNLSASRPQDRQFILSSKKLLLSDSGFYLCAWSVHPVTSGQETQYFGPGTRLLVL.

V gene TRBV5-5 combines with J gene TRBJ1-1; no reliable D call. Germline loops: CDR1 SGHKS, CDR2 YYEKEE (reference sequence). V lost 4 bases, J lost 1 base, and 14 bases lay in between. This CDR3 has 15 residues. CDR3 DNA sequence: TGTGCCAGCAGCCCCCCGACAAGCACGAACACTGAAGCTTTCTTT. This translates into CASSPPTSTNTEAFF.

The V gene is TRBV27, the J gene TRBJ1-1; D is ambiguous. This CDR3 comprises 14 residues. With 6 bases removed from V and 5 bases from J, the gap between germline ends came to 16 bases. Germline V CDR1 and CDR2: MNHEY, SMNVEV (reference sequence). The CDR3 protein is CASSFGPYWTEAFF. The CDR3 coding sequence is TGTGCCAGCAGCTTTGGACCCTACTGGACTGAAGCTTTCTTT.

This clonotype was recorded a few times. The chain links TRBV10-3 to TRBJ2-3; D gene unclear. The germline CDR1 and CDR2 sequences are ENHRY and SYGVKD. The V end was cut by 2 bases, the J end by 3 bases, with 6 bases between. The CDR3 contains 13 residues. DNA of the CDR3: TGTGCCATCAGTGAGCCCTCGACAGATACGCAGTATTTT. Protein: CAISEPSTDTQYF.

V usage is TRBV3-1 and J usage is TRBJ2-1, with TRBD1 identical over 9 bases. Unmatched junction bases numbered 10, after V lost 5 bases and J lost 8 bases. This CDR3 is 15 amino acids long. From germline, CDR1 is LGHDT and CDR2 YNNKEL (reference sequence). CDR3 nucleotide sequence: TGTGCCAGCAGCGTCCGAGGGACAGGGTCTCATGAGCAGTTCTTC. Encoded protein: CASSVRGTGSHEQFF.

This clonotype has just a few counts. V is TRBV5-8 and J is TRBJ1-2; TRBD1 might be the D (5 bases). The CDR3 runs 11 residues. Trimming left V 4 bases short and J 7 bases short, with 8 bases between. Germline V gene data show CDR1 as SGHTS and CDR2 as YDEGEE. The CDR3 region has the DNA TGTGCCAGCAGCGGTACAGGTGGCTACACCTTC. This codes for CASSGTGGYTF. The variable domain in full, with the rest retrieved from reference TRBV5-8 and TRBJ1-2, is EAGVTQSPTHLIKTRGQQATLRCSPISGHTSVYWYQQALGLGLQFLLWYDEGEERNRGNFPPRFSGRQFPNYSSELNVNALELEDSALYLCASSGTGGYTFGSGTRLTVV.

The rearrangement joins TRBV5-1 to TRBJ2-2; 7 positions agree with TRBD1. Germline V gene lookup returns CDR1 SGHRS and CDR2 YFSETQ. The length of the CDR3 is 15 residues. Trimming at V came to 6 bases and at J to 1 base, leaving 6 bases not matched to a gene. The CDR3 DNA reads TGCGCCAGCACCCCCCGGACAGGGAACACCGGGGAGCTGTTTTTT. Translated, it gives CASTPRTGNTGELFF.